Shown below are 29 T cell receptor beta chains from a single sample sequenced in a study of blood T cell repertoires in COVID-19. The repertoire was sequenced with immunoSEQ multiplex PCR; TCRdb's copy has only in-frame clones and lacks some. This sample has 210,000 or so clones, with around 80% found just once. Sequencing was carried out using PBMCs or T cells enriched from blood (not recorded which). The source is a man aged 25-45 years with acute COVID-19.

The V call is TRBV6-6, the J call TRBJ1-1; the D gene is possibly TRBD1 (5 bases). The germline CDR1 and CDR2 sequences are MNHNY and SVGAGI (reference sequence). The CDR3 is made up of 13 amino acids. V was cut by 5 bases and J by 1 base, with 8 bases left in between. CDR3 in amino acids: CASSTGQNTEAFF. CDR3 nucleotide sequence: TGTGCCAGCAGTACCGGACAGAACACTGAAGCTTTCTTT.

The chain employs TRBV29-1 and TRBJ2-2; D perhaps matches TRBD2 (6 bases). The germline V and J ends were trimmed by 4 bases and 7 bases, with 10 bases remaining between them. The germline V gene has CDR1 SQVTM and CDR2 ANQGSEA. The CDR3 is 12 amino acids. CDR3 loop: CSVARGDGELFF. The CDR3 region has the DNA TGCAGCGTTGCACGCGGGGACGGGGAGCTGTTTTTT.

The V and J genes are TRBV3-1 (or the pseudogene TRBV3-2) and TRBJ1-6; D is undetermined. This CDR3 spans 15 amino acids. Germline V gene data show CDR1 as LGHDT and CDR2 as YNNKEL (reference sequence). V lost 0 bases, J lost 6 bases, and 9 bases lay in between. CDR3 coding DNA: TGTGCCAGCAGCCAAGAAAGTAGACTTAATTCACCCCTCCACTTT. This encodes CASSQESRLNSPLHF.

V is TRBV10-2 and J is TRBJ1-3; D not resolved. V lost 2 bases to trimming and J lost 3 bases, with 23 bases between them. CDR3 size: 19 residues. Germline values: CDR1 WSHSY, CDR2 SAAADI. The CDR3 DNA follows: TGCGCCAGCAGTGAGGCCAGGTCTCTGGCAGGAGGCGTTGGAAACACCATATATTTT. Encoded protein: CASSEARSLAGGVGNTIYF.

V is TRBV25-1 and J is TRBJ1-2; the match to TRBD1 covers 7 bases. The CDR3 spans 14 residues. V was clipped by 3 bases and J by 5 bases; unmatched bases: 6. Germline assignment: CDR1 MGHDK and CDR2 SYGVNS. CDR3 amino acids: CASSDQTGPYGYTF. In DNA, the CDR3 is TGTGCCAGCAGTGATCAGACAGGGCCATATGGCTACACCTTC.

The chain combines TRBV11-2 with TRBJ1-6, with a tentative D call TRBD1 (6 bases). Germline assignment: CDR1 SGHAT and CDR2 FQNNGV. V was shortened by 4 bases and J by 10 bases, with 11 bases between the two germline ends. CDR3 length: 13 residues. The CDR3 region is CASSSGGGSPLHF. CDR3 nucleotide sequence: TGTGCCAGCAGCTCGGGGGGGGGCTCACCCCTCCACTTT.

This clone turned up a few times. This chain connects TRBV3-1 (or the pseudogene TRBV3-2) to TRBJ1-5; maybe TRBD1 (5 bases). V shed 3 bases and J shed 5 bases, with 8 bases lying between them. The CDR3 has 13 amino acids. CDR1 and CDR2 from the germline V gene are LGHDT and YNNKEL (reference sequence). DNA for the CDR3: TGTGCCAGCAGCCAGGGGCTGGATCAGCCCCAGCATTTT. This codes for CASSQGLDQPQHF.

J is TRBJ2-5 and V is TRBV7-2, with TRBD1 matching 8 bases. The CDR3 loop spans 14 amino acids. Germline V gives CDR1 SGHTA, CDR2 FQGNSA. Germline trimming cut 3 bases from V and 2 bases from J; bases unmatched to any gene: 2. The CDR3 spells CASSFRGRQETQYF. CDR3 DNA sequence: TGTGCCAGCAGCTTCAGGGGGCGTCAAGAGACCCAGTACTTC. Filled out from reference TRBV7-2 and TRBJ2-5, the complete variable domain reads GAGVSQSPSNKVTEKGKDVELRCDPISGHTALYWYRQSLGQGLEFLIYFQGNSAPDKSGLPSDRFSAERTGGSVSTLTIQRTQQEDSAVYLCASSFRGRQETQYFGPGTRLLVL.

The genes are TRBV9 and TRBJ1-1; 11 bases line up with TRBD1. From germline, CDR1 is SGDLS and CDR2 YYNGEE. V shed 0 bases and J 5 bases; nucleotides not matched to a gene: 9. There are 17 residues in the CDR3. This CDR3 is CASSVAPGGTGGTEAFF. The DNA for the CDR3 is TGTGCCAGCAGCGTAGCTCCGGGCGGGACAGGGGGAACTGAAGCTTTCTTT.

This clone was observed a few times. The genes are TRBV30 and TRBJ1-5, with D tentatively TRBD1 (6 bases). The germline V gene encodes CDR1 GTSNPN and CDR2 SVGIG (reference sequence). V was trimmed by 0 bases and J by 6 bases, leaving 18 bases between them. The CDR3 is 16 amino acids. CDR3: CAWSVHRTVFAQPQHF. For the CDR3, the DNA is TGTGCCTGGAGTGTACACAGGACAGTCTTTGCTCAGCCCCAGCATTTT.

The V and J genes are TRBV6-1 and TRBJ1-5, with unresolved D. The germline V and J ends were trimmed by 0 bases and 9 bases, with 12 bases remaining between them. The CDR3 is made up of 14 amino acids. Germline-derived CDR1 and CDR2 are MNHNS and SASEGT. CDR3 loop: CASSEAQASVPQHF. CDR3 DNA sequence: TGTGCCAGCAGTGAAGCTCAGGCCAGTGTGCCCCAGCATTTT.

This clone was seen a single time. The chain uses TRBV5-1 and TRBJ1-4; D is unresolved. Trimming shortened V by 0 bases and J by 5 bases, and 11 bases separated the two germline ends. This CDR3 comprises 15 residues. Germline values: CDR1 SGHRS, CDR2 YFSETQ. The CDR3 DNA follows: TGCGCCAGCAGCTTGGCCGGGAACCGGAATGAAAAACTGTTTTTT. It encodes CASSLAGNRNEKLFF.

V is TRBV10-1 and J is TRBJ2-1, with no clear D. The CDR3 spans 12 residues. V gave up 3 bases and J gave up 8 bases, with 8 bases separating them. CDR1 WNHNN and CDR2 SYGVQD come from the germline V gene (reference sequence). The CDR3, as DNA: TGCGCCAGCAGTGATTCTATCGATGAGCAGTTCTTC. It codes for CASSDSIDEQFF.

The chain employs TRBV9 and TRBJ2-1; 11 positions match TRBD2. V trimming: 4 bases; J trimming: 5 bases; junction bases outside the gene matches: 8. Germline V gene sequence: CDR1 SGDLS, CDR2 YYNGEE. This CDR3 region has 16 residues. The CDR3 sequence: CASSQGLADYHNEQFF. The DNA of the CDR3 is TGTGCCAGCAGCCAGGGACTAGCGGACTATCACAATGAGCAGTTCTTC. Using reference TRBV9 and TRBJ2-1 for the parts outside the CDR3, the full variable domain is DSGVTQTPKHLITATGQRVTLRCSPRSGDLSVYWYQQSLDQGLQFLIQYYNGEERAKGNILERFSAQQFPDLHSELNLSSLELGDSALYFCASSQGLADYHNEQFFGPGTRLTVL.

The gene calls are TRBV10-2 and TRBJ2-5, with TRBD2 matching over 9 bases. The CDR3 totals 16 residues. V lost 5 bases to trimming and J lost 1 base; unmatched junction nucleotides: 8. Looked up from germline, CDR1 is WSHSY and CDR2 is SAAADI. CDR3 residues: CASSRERGATQETQYF. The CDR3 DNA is TGCGCCAGCAGTCGTGAGCGGGGGGCAACCCAAGAGACCCAGTACTTC.

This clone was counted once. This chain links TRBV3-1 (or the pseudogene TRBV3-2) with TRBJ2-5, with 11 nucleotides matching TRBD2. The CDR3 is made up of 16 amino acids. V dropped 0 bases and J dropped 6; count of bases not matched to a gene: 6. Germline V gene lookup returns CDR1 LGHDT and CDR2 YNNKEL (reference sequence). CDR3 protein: CASSQDALAGGKTQYF. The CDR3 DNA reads TGTGCCAGCAGCCAAGATGCCCTAGCGGGGGGAAAGACCCAGTACTTC.

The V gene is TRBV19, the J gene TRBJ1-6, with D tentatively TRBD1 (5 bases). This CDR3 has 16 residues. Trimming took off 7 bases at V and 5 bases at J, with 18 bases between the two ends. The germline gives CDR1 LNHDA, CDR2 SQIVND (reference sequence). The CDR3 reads CASTRGTGVNNSPLHF. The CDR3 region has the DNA TGTGCCAGTACCCGCGGTACGGGGGTTAATAATTCACCCCTCCACTTT.

CDR3 DNA: TGTGCCAGCAGTCGACAGCCCGCGAACACTGAAGCTTTCTTT. It specifies CASSRQPANTEAFF. This chain connects TRBV28 to TRBJ1-1; D possibly corresponds to TRBD1 (5 bases). CDR1 MDHEN and CDR2 SYDVKM come from the germline V gene. V dropped 5 bases and J dropped 1 base, with 11 bases sitting between them. The CDR3 contains 14 residues.

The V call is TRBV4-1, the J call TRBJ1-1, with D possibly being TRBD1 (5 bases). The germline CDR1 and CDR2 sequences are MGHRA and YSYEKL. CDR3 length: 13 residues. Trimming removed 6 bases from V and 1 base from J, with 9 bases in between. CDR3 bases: TGCGCCAGCAGAGCGGGACGGAACACTGAAGCTTTCTTT. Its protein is CASRAGRNTEAFF.

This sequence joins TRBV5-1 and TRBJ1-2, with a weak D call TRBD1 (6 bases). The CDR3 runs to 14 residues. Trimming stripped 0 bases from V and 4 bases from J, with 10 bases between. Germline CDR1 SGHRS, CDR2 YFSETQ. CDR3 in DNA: TGCGCCAGCAGCTTGGCTGGGGGCCTCTATGGCTACACCTTC. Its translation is CASSLAGGLYGYTF.

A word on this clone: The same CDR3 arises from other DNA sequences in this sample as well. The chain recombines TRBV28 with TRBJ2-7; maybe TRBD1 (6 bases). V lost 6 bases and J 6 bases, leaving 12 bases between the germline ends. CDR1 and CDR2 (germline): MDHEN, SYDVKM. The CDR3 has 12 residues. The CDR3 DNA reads TGTGCCAGCAGCCTAGGGGGTCGCGAGCAGTACTTC. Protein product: CASSLGGREQYF.

CDR3: CASSLTQGAYNEQFF. CDR3 nucleotide sequence: TGTGCCAGCAGCTTGACACAGGGGGCCTACAATGAGCAGTTCTTC. The V call is TRBV7-2, the J call TRBJ2-1; 8 positions match TRBD1. CDR3 length: 15 residues. With 3 bases clipped from V and 2 bases from J, the junction kept 3 bases outside the gene matches. Per the germline V gene, CDR1 is SGHTA and CDR2 is FQGNSA.

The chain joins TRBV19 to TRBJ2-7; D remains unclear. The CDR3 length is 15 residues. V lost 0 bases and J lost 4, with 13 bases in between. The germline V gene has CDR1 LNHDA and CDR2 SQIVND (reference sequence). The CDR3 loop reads CASSIDLLTEYEQYF. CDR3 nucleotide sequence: TGTGCCAGTAGTATAGATCTCCTTACCGAGTACGAGCAGTACTTC.

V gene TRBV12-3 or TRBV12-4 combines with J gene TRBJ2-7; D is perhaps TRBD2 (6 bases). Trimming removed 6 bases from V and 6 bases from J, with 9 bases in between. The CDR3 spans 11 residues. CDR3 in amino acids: CASRRGFEQYF. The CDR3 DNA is TGTGCCAGCAGACGGGGGTTCGAGCAGTACTTC.

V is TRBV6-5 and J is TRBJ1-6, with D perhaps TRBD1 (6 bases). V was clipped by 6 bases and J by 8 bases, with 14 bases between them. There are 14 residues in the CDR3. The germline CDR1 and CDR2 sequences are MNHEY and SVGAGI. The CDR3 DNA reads TGTGCCAGCAGACAGGACAGTATTTATTCACCCCTCCACTTT. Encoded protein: CASRQDSIYSPLHF.

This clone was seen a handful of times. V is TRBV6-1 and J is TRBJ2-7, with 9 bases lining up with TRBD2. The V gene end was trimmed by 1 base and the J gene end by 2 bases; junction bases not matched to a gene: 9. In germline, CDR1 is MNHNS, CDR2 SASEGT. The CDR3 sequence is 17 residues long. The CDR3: CASSEGVSGGLPYEQYF. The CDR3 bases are TGTGCCAGCAGTGAAGGGGTTAGCGGGGGCCTCCCCTACGAGCAGTACTTC.

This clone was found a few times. The CDR3 bases are TGCGCCAGCTATTTTGGGGGCGCATCGTACACCGGGGAGCTGTTTTTT. Its protein product is CASYFGGASYTGELFF. The chain recombines TRBV5-1 with TRBJ2-2; D is perhaps TRBD1 (6 bases). CDR3 length: 16 amino acids. Germline V lookup: CDR1 SGHRS, CDR2 YFSETQ. V lost 7 bases, J lost 3 bases, and 19 bases lay in between.

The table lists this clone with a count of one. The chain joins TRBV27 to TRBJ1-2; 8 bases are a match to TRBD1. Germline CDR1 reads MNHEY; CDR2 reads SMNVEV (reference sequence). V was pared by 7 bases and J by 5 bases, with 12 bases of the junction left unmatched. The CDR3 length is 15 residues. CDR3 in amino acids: CASNPSGGSGYGYTF. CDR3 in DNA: TGTGCCAGCAATCCCTCAGGGGGCAGCGGATATGGCTACACCTTC.

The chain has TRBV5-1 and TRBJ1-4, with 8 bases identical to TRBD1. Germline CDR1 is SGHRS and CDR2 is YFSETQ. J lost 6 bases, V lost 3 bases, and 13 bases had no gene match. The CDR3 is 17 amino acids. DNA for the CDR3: TGCGCCAGCAGCTCGGGACAGGTTGATTTGGAGTATGAAAAACTGTTTTTT. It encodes CASSSGQVDLEYEKLFF.